This T cell receptor beta chain was observed in a study of blood T cell repertoires in COVID-19. Assay used: immunoSEQ multiplex PCR; TCRdb lists only in-frame clones, some missing. This sample carries about 250,000 clones, nearly 85% of them seen once, and the ten largest clones take around 6%. Germline values: CDR1 SGHRS, CDR2 YFSETQ. CDR3 length: 15 amino acids. V lost 4 bases to trimming and J lost 1 base, with 14 bases between them. The rearrangement uses TRBV5-1 and TRBJ2-5; D possibly corresponds to TRBD1 (6 bases). The material sequenced was peripheral blood. The TCR sequence derives from a human donor in a cohort sampled during active COVID-19. CDR3 region: CASSARDTSQETQYF. The CDR3 DNA reads TGCGCCAGCAGCGCCCGGGACACTTCCCAAGAGACCCAGTACTTC.